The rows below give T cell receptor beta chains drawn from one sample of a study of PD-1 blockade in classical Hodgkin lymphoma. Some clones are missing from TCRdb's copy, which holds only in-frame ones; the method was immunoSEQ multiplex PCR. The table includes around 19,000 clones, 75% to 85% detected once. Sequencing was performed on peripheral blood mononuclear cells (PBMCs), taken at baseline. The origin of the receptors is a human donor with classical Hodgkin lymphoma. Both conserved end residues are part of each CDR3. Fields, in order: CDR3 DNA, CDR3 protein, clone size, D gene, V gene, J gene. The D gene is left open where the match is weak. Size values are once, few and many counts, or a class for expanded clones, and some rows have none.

CDR3 DNA: TGTGCCAGCAGCTTGGTTGGGAGCACTGAAGCTTTCTTT
CDR3 protein: CASSLVGSTEAFF
clone size: -
D gene: -
V gene: TRBV5-6
J gene: TRBJ1-1

CDR3 DNA: TGTGCCAGCAGTGAAGAGCCTGGCCAGCCCCAGCATTTT
CDR3 protein: CASSEEPGQPQHF
clone size: -
D gene: -
V gene: TRBV6-4
J gene: TRBJ1-5

CDR3 DNA: TGTGCCAGCAGTGGAGGACAGGGGGACTCCTTCTATGGCTACACCTTC
CDR3 protein: CASSGGQGDSFYGYTF
clone size: -
D gene: TRBD1
V gene: TRBV6-1
J gene: TRBJ1-2

CDR3 DNA: TGTGCCAGCAGCTTGGAGGCTAGTGTCGGAGCTGAAGCTTTCTTT
CDR3 protein: CASSLEASVGAEAFF
clone size: -
D gene: -
V gene: TRBV5-4
J gene: TRBJ1-1

CDR3 DNA: TGCGCCAGCAGCCCCGGACAGCTCCAAGAGACCCAGTACTTC
CDR3 protein: CASSPGQLQETQYF
clone size: once
D gene: -
V gene: TRBV5-1
J gene: TRBJ2-5

CDR3 DNA: TGTGCCAGTAGTATCTCATCAGTGAACACTGAAGCTTTCTTT
CDR3 protein: CASSISSVNTEAFF
clone size: -
D gene: -
V gene: TRBV19
J gene: TRBJ1-1

CDR3 DNA: TGTGCCAGTAGCTCAGCAGGGAATCAGCCCCAGCATTTT
CDR3 protein: CASSSAGNQPQHF
clone size: -
D gene: -
V gene: TRBV19
J gene: TRBJ1-5

CDR3 DNA: TGTGCCTGGAGTACGACGGTTCGAGTTGAAGCTTTCTTT
CDR3 protein: CAWSTTVRVEAFF
clone size: -
D gene: -
V gene: TRBV30
J gene: TRBJ1-1

CDR3 DNA: TGTGCCAGCAGTGTCACGGGACTAGCAACAGATACGCAGTATTTT
CDR3 protein: CASSVTGLATDTQYF
clone size: -
D gene: TRBD2
V gene: TRBV2
J gene: TRBJ2-3

CDR3 DNA: TGTGCCAGCAGCCCAGACGGACAGGGGGTTCTCCATGGCTACACCTTC
CDR3 protein: CASSPDGQGVLHGYTF
clone size: few
D gene: TRBD1
V gene: TRBV11-2
J gene: TRBJ1-2

CDR3 DNA: TGTGCCAGCAGGGGGGGGACAGAGGCTCAGCCCCAGCATTTT
CDR3 protein: CASRGGTEAQPQHF
clone size: -
D gene: TRBD1
V gene: TRBV2
J gene: TRBJ1-5

CDR3 DNA: TGTGCCATCAGAGAGGACAGGGGGACTGAAGCTTTCTTT
CDR3 protein: CAIREDRGTEAFF
clone size: -
D gene: TRBD1
V gene: TRBV10-3
J gene: TRBJ1-1

CDR3 DNA: TGCGCCAGCTCTGGGGAGGGAGGTCCAGCCGGGGAGCTGTTTTTT
CDR3 protein: CASSGEGGPAGELFF
clone size: -
D gene: TRBD2
V gene: TRBV5-1
J gene: TRBJ2-2

CDR3 DNA: TGTGCCAGCAGCCACCCCTATCGAGTCCGAGCTCAAGAGACCCAGTACTTC
CDR3 protein: CASSHPYRVRAQETQYF
clone size: -
D gene: -
V gene: TRBV7-9
J gene: TRBJ2-5

CDR3 DNA: TGTGCCAGCAGCTTCAGGGACGCCCATGGCTACACCTTC
CDR3 protein: CASSFRDAHGYTF
clone size: -
D gene: -
V gene: TRBV7-2
J gene: TRBJ1-2

CDR3 DNA: TGCGCCAGCAGCACATCGGTTGGGGGGAACACTGAAGCTTTCTTT
CDR3 protein: CASSTSVGGNTEAFF
clone size: -
D gene: -
V gene: TRBV4-3
J gene: TRBJ1-1

CDR3 DNA: TGTGCCAGCAGCTTAGGAAATCAGCCCCAGCATTTT
CDR3 protein: CASSLGNQPQHF
clone size: medium-sized
D gene: -
V gene: TRBV11-2
J gene: TRBJ1-5

CDR3 DNA: TGTGCCAGCAGTTCGGGAACAGGGGGGACTAGCGGGAGGGCCCTCCGGGCCGAGCAGTACTTC
CDR3 protein: CASSSGTGGTSGRALRAEQYF
clone size: once
D gene: TRBD2
V gene: TRBV28
J gene: TRBJ2-7

CDR3 DNA: TGTGCCAGCAGTTTTCAACAGGGTGGAACTGAAGCTTTCTTT
CDR3 protein: CASSFQQGGTEAFF
clone size: -
D gene: -
V gene: TRBV27
J gene: TRBJ1-1

CDR3 DNA: TGTGCCAGCATCTCCTTAGGGGCCCAGAACACTGAAGCTTTCTTT
CDR3 protein: CASISLGAQNTEAFF
clone size: -
D gene: -
V gene: TRBV27
J gene: TRBJ1-1

CDR3 DNA: TGCGCCAGCAGTCGCGGGACAGGGATAACAGATACGCAGTATTTT
CDR3 protein: CASSRGTGITDTQYF
clone size: -
D gene: TRBD1
V gene: TRBV5-1
J gene: TRBJ2-3

CDR3 DNA: TGCGCCAGCAGCTTTGGTGAACAGATGAAGGGCTACACCTTC
CDR3 protein: CASSFGEQMKGYTF
clone size: once
D gene: -
V gene: TRBV5-1
J gene: TRBJ1-2

CDR3 DNA: TGTGCCAGCAGCTTGGGGCTAGCGCGCGGCTCCTACGAGCAGTACTTC
CDR3 protein: CASSLGLARGSYEQYF
clone size: few
D gene: -
V gene: TRBV7-2
J gene: TRBJ2-7

CDR3 DNA: TGTGCCTCCAAACTGCCAGGGGACAGGAGCAATTCACCCCTCCACTTT
CDR3 protein: CASKLPGDRSNSPLHF
clone size: -
D gene: TRBD1
V gene: TRBV28
J gene: TRBJ1-6

CDR3 DNA: TGTGCCAGCAGCGCGCTCGGACAGGGGCGAAACTATGGCTACACCTTC
CDR3 protein: CASSALGQGRNYGYTF
clone size: -
D gene: TRBD1
V gene: TRBV28
J gene: TRBJ1-2

CDR3 DNA: TGTGCCAGTAGCCGCTCAGGGAATCAGCCCCAGCATTTT
CDR3 protein: CASSRSGNQPQHF
clone size: -
D gene: -
V gene: TRBV19
J gene: TRBJ1-5

CDR3 DNA: TGTGCCAGCAGCCCCCCCTGGACTGAAGCTTTCTTT
CDR3 protein: CASSPPWTEAFF
clone size: few
D gene: -
V gene: TRBV7-9
J gene: TRBJ1-1

CDR3 DNA: TGTGCCAGCAGCGCCCTAGGCGGGAGCCAAGAGACCCAGTACTTC
CDR3 protein: CASSALGGSQETQYF
clone size: -
D gene: TRBD2
V gene: TRBV9
J gene: TRBJ2-5

CDR3 DNA: TGTGCCAGCAGTTACTCGGGGGACAGCGGATACGAGCAGTACTTC
CDR3 protein: CASSYSGDSGYEQYF
clone size: -
D gene: TRBD1
V gene: TRBV6-5
J gene: TRBJ2-7

CDR3 DNA: TGTGCCATCAGCCCAAGCGGGGGCATGAACACCGGGGAGCTGTTTTTT
CDR3 protein: CAISPSGGMNTGELFF
clone size: once
D gene: TRBD2
V gene: TRBV10-3
J gene: TRBJ2-2

CDR3 DNA: TGTGCCAGCAGCCCTAGGTTGGTAGCGGATTTGGATACGCAGTATTTT
CDR3 protein: CASSPRLVADLDTQYF
clone size: -
D gene: -
V gene: TRBV7-2
J gene: TRBJ2-3

CDR3 DNA: TGTGCCAGCAATCAGGGAGGGGAGACCCAGTACTTC
CDR3 protein: CASNQGGETQYF
clone size: -
D gene: TRBD2
V gene: TRBV6-6
J gene: TRBJ2-5

CDR3 DNA: TGTGCCAGCAGTTTGGGCCAGTTGGGTTCACCCCTCCACTTT
CDR3 protein: CASSLGQLGSPLHF
clone size: -
D gene: -
V gene: TRBV27
J gene: TRBJ1-6

CDR3 DNA: TGTGCCAGCAGCCTAAACAGGGGATCGGTACGCTACGAGCAGTACTTC
CDR3 protein: CASSLNRGSVRYEQYF
clone size: -
D gene: TRBD1
V gene: TRBV27
J gene: TRBJ2-7

CDR3 DNA: TGTGCCAGCAGAGGACAGGCGCTCTTGGATACGCAGTATTTT
CDR3 protein: CASRGQALLDTQYF
clone size: -
D gene: TRBD1
V gene: TRBV6-1
J gene: TRBJ2-3

CDR3 DNA: TGTGCCAGCAGTTTAAGCGGGGGCCTTACCGGGGAGCTGTTTTTT
CDR3 protein: CASSLSGGLTGELFF
clone size: -
D gene: TRBD2
V gene: TRBV27
J gene: TRBJ2-2

CDR3 DNA: TGTGCCAGCAGTTACGACAGTGTATCACCCCTCCACTTT
CDR3 protein: CASSYDSVSPLHF
clone size: -
D gene: -
V gene: TRBV6-5
J gene: TRBJ1-6

CDR3 DNA: TGTGCCAGCAGCGCCGACAGCCATGGAAACACCATATATTTT
CDR3 protein: CASSADSHGNTIYF
clone size: -
D gene: -
V gene: TRBV9
J gene: TRBJ1-3

CDR3 DNA: TGTGCCAGCAGCGTTGCGGGGGTCTCGAGGGGCTACACCTTC
CDR3 protein: CASSVAGVSRGYTF
clone size: -
D gene: -
V gene: TRBV9
J gene: TRBJ1-2

CDR3 DNA: TGTGCCAGCAGCACGTTAGGCGGGGGGCACAATGAGCAGTTCTTC
CDR3 protein: CASSTLGGGHNEQFF
clone size: -
D gene: TRBD2
V gene: TRBV9
J gene: TRBJ2-1

CDR3 DNA: TGTGCCAGCAGCTTGGTAAATGGGGGGGCCGAGGATACGCAGTATTTT
CDR3 protein: CASSLVNGGAEDTQYF
clone size: few
D gene: -
V gene: TRBV7-6
J gene: TRBJ2-3

CDR3 DNA: TGTGCCAGTAGTGACGAAACAGCGGACTACGAGCAGTACTTC
CDR3 protein: CASSDETADYEQYF
clone size: -
D gene: -
V gene: TRBV19
J gene: TRBJ2-7

CDR3 DNA: TGTGCCAGTAGTGTCCAGGGACAGACCTACGAGCAGTACTTC
CDR3 protein: CASSVQGQTYEQYF
clone size: -
D gene: TRBD1
V gene: TRBV19
J gene: TRBJ2-7

CDR3 DNA: TGTGCCAGCAGTTACGACTTTTACGAGCAGTACTTC
CDR3 protein: CASSYDFYEQYF
clone size: few
D gene: -
V gene: TRBV6-6
J gene: TRBJ2-7

CDR3 DNA: TGTGCCAGCAGTGAAGCGCTTCGTGACGGGACTAGTCGGTCAGAGACCCAGTACTTC
CDR3 protein: CASSEALRDGTSRSETQYF
clone size: -
D gene: TRBD2
V gene: TRBV6-1
J gene: TRBJ2-5

CDR3 DNA: TGTGCCAGCAGTGCAACAGGGAGGTCAGATACGCAGTATTTT
CDR3 protein: CASSATGRSDTQYF
clone size: -
D gene: -
V gene: TRBV2
J gene: TRBJ2-3

CDR3 DNA: TGTGCCAGCAGGGACGAGAACTATGGCTACACCTTC
CDR3 protein: CASRDENYGYTF
clone size: once
D gene: -
V gene: TRBV28
J gene: TRBJ1-2

CDR3 DNA: TGTGCCAGTAGTTTTACCGGGACAGGGGTAACCGGGGAGCTGTTTTTT
CDR3 protein: CASSFTGTGVTGELFF
clone size: -
D gene: TRBD1
V gene: TRBV19
J gene: TRBJ2-2

CDR3 DNA: TGTGCCAGCAGTCTGATTGGGAGCCAAGAGACCCAGTACTTC
CDR3 protein: CASSLIGSQETQYF
clone size: once
D gene: -
V gene: TRBV5-4
J gene: TRBJ2-5

CDR3 DNA: TGTGCCAGTAGTATAGGGACAGGGTTTAATTCACCCCTCCACTTT
CDR3 protein: CASSIGTGFNSPLHF
clone size: -
D gene: TRBD1
V gene: TRBV19
J gene: TRBJ1-6

CDR3 DNA: TGTGCCTGGAAGTTCCCCGGGACAGGGGGATACAATGAGCAGTTCTTC
CDR3 protein: CAWKFPGTGGYNEQFF
clone size: -
D gene: TRBD1
V gene: TRBV30
J gene: TRBJ2-1

CDR3 DNA: TGTGCCAGCAGCATAGGGGGGGGGACTAATGAAAAACTGTTTTTT
CDR3 protein: CASSIGGGTNEKLFF
clone size: -
D gene: -
V gene: TRBV6-6
J gene: TRBJ1-4

CDR3 DNA: TGCAGCACAGGGGCAGGCCCAGGGGATGAGCAGTTCTTC
CDR3 protein: CSTGAGPGDEQFF
clone size: once
D gene: TRBD1
V gene: TRBV29-1
J gene: TRBJ2-1